Below, 23 T cell receptor beta chains from the same sample are listed, as sequenced in a study of blood T cell repertoires in COVID-19. Method: immunoSEQ multiplex PCR; TCRdb's copy keeps in-frame clones and lacks some. The sample carries approximately 200,000 clones, 75% to 90% recorded once. Sequencing used PBMCs or T cells enriched from blood (not recorded which). The receptors originated from a man aged 35-49 years who had recovered from COVID-19.

The chain's CDR3 is CASSRGLVGELFF. CDR3 nucleotide sequence: TGTGCCAGCAGCCGGGGACTAGTTGGGGAGCTGTTTTTT. The V gene is TRBV3-1 (or the pseudogene TRBV3-2), the J gene TRBJ2-2, with 8 bases lining up with TRBD2. Germline assignment: CDR1 LGHDT and CDR2 YNNKEL (reference sequence). V shed 4 bases, J shed 8 bases, and the junction held 3 bases outside the gene matches. CDR3 length equals 13 residues.

The genes are TRBV7-6 and TRBJ2-7; D perhaps matches TRBD1 (6 bases). Germline V gene sequence: CDR1 SGHVS, CDR2 FNYEAQ. This CDR3 spans 15 amino acids. V shed 2 bases and J shed 4 bases, with 15 bases lying between them. Here the CDR3 DNA reads TGTGCCAGCAGCTTAAATAGGCAGGGGTTGTACGAGCAGTACTTC. Amino acid sequence: CASSLNRQGLYEQYF.

The sample holds one count of this clone. This chain uses TRBV4-2 with TRBJ1-3, with D maybe TRBD1 (5 bases). Germline assignment: CDR1 LGHNA and CDR2 YNFKEQ. V lost 1 base and J lost 0, with 16 bases in between. CDR3 length: 18 amino acids. This CDR3 reads CASSQAHSQGLSGNTIYF. For the CDR3, the DNA is TGTGCCAGCAGCCAAGCCCATTCTCAGGGTCTCTCTGGAAACACCATATATTTT.

This chain uses TRBV10-3 with TRBJ2-7; D is uncertain. The CDR3 loop spans 15 amino acids. From germline, CDR1 is ENHRY and CDR2 SYGVKD. Trimming cost V 7 bases and J 4 bases, with 20 bases left between them. Here the CDR3 reads CAITKYPSTLYEQYF. DNA of the CDR3: TGTGCCATCACCAAATACCCTTCTACTTTATACGAGCAGTACTTC.

The CDR3 region has the DNA TGTGCCAGTAGTTTCGGACAGGAAGCTTTCTTT. Protein: CASSFGQEAFF. The rearrangement joins TRBV19 to TRBJ1-1, with a possible D match to TRBD1 (6 bases). Germline CDR1 reads LNHDA; CDR2 reads SQIVND (reference sequence). CDR3 length equals 11 residues. V lost 5 bases, J lost 8 bases, and 9 bases lay in between.

The chain recombines TRBV3-1 (or the pseudogene TRBV3-2) with TRBJ1-4, with D possibly being TRBD1 (5 bases). Germline CDR1 LGHDT, CDR2 YNNKEL (reference sequence). The length of the CDR3 is 15 residues. The germline V and J ends were trimmed by 2 bases and 8 bases, with 15 bases remaining between them. This CDR3 reads CASSQSGTRREKLFF. The CDR3 region has the DNA TGTGCCAGCAGCCAATCGGGGACTCGGAGAGAAAAACTGTTTTTT.

The rearrangement joins TRBV6-5 to TRBJ2-7; possible D gene TRBD1, 5 bases. Trimming left V 6 bases short and J 4 bases short, with 16 bases between. CDR3 length: 14 residues. Germline V gene lookup returns CDR1 MNHEY and CDR2 SVGAGI. The CDR3 spells CASSVQGLGYEQYF. The CDR3 DNA reads TGTGCCAGCAGCGTCCAGGGTCTGGGTTACGAGCAGTACTTC.

V usage is TRBV7-2 and J usage is TRBJ2-3, with 8 bases matching TRBD2. With V trimmed by 5 bases and J by 5 bases, 12 bases remained unmatched. From germline, CDR1 is SGHTA and CDR2 FQGNSA. The CDR3 has 16 residues. For the CDR3, the DNA is TGTGCCAGCAGCCCGTTCAGCGGGGGCTCGGGAGATACGCAGTATTTT. Its translation: CASSPFSGGSGDTQYF.

The chain combines TRBV10-3 with TRBJ1-3, with 9 positions matching TRBD1. This CDR3 spans 14 amino acids. From germline, CDR1 is ENHRY and CDR2 SYGVKD. V lost 6 bases and J lost 4; bases outside the gene matches: 4. CDR3 sequence: CAISGTGPGNTIYF. The CDR3 bases are TGTGCCATCAGCGGGACAGGGCCAGGAAACACCATATATTTT.

The chain carries TRBV15 and TRBJ1-1; D is unresolved. This CDR3 is built from 12 residues. In germline, CDR1 is LNHNV, CDR2 YYDKDF (reference sequence). Trimming took 1 base from V and 7 from J, leaving 7 bases between them. The CDR3 loop reads CATSRGGSEAFF. In DNA, the CDR3 is TGTGCCACCAGCAGAGGTGGCAGTGAAGCTTTCTTT.

The chain couples TRBV4-2 to TRBJ1-6; tentatively, D is TRBD1 (6 bases). Germline-derived CDR1 and CDR2 are LGHNA and YNFKEQ. V was clipped by 4 bases and J by 10 bases, with 26 bases between them. This CDR3 comprises 18 residues. CDR3 sequence: CASSLNFLTGKGRSPLHF. DNA for the CDR3: TGTGCCAGCAGCCTAAACTTCCTAACAGGGAAAGGACGGTCACCCCTCCACTTT.

The chain links TRBV7-3 to TRBJ2-3, with D perhaps matching TRBD2 (5 bases). Germline lookup yields CDR1 SGHTA and CDR2 FQGTGA. V was trimmed by 0 bases and J by 8 bases, leaving 9 bases between them. The CDR3 length is 13 residues. This CDR3 reads CASSLTDRGTQYF. DNA of the CDR3: TGTGCCAGCAGCTTAACCGACCGGGGTACGCAGTATTTT.

This chain links TRBV14 with TRBJ1-3; 7 nucleotides match TRBD1. Trimming removed 5 bases from V and 0 bases from J; junction bases left unmatched: 7. CDR1 is SGHDN and CDR2 is FVKESK in the germline V gene. The length of the CDR3 is 16 residues. The CDR3 reads CASSGRDSSSGNTIYF. DNA for the CDR3: TGTGCCAGCAGCGGCCGGGACAGCAGCTCTGGAAACACCATATATTTT.

This clone was seen once. The J gene is TRBJ2-5, the V gene TRBV11-2; D perhaps matches TRBD1 (6 bases). The V gene lost 6 bases and the J gene lost 0 bases, with 17 bases spanning the gap. Germline V gene sequence: CDR1 SGHAT, CDR2 FQNNGV. The CDR3 extends over 16 amino acids. CDR3 DNA sequence: TGTGCCAGCAGTTGGACCCGAACAGGGAACCAAGAGACCCAGTACTTC. Its protein product is CASSWTRTGNQETQYF. Using reference TRBV11-2 and TRBJ2-5 for the parts outside the CDR3, the full variable domain is EAGVAQSPRYKIIEKRQSVAFWCNPISGHATLYWYQQILGQGPKLLIQFQNNGVVDDSQLPKDRFSAERLKGVDSTLKIQPAKLEDSAVYLCASSWTRTGNQETQYFGPGTRLLVL.

In its sample, this clone was seen a few times. This rearrangement joins TRBV29-1 to TRBJ2-1; 7 bases agree with TRBD2. Germline values: CDR1 SQVTM, CDR2 ANQGSEA. The CDR3 consists of 14 residues. The J segment lost 4 bases and the V segment lost 7 bases, leaving 10 bases of the junction unmatched. The CDR3 is CSAGSGKGYNEQFF. CDR3 DNA: TGCAGCGCCGGGAGCGGGAAGGGATACAATGAGCAGTTCTTC.

The chain uses TRBV6-5 and TRBJ1-2; possibly TRBD1 for D (6 bases). V lost 8 bases and J 2 bases, leaving 18 bases between the germline ends. The germline gives CDR1 MNHEY, CDR2 SVGAGI. The CDR3 runs 15 residues. The CDR3 loop is CASRQMTGQNYGYTF. For the CDR3, the DNA is TGTGCCAGCCGACAAATGACAGGTCAGAACTATGGCTACACCTTC.

The rearrangement links TRBV5-1 to TRBJ2-7, with 7 bases that match TRBD1. Looked up from germline, CDR1 is SGHRS and CDR2 is YFSETQ. V was pared by 1 base and J by 5 bases, with 15 bases of the junction left unmatched. The CDR3 loop spans 17 amino acids. Written as DNA, the CDR3 is TGCGCCAGCAGCTTGCAGGGACGCCTGACAGGGCGAAACGAGCAGTACTTC. This encodes CASSLQGRLTGRNEQYF.

This clone was recorded only once. The chain carries TRBV6-6 and TRBJ2-7; 7 bases are a match to TRBD2. Germline trimming cut 11 bases from V and 0 bases from J; bases unmatched to any gene: 7. The CDR3 is 13 amino acids. The germline gives CDR1 MNHNY, CDR2 SVGAGI (reference sequence). CDR3 nucleotides: TGTGCCGCGGGAGTAGGGAGCTCCTACGAGCAGTACTTC. Translating gives CAAGVGSSYEQYF.

The J gene is TRBJ2-1, the V gene TRBV19; TRBD2 agrees at 9 bases. Germline lookup yields CDR1 LNHDA and CDR2 SQIVND (reference sequence). The CDR3 has 14 amino acids. V lost 5 bases and J lost 7; bases outside the gene matches: 6. The CDR3 region has the DNA TGTGCCAGTAGTCTGGGCGGGGGGGTGAATGAGCAGTTCTTC. The encoded protein is CASSLGGGVNEQFF.

The V and J genes are TRBV10-3 and TRBJ2-3; 9 bases line up with TRBD2. CDR3 length equals 17 residues. CDR1 and CDR2 from the germline V gene are ENHRY and SYGVKD. J gave up 1 base and V 0 bases, and 5 bases lay outside the gene matches. CDR3 in amino acids: CAISESERGAGTDTQYF. DNA for the CDR3: TGTGCCATCAGTGAGTCAGAGCGGGGGGCCGGCACAGATACGCAGTATTTT.

This clone came up once. This chain connects TRBV14 to TRBJ1-6; TRBD1 matches 8 bases. Germline CDR1 is SGHDN and CDR2 is FVKESK. V lost 0 bases to trimming and J lost 7 bases; unmatched junction nucleotides: 2. CDR3 length: 15 amino acids. CDR3 amino acids: CASSQENRGNSPLHF. The DNA of the CDR3 is TGTGCCAGCAGCCAAGAAAACAGGGGGAATTCACCCCTCCACTTT.

This clone has ten or more counts. The chain links TRBV5-1 to TRBJ2-1; TRBD1 agrees at 7 bases. The junction had 5 bases not matched to a gene; V was cut back by 4 bases and J by 10 bases. Germline V lookup: CDR1 SGHRS, CDR2 YFSETQ. This CDR3 spans 12 amino acids. The CDR3: CASSVSQGEQFF. The CDR3 DNA reads TGCGCCAGCAGCGTATCACAGGGGGAGCAGTTCTTC. The complete variable domain, with remaining parts taken from reference TRBV5-1 and TRBJ2-1, reads KAGVTQTPRYLIKTRGQQVTLSCSPISGHRSVSWYQQTPGQGLQFLFEYFSETQRNKGNFPGRFSGRQFSNSRSEMNVSTLELGDSALYLCASSVSQGEQFFGPGTRLTVL.

The chain joins TRBV11-2 to TRBJ2-7; D might be TRBD1 (5 bases). Trimming left V 0 bases short and J 5 bases short, with 14 bases between. Germline CDR1 and CDR2: SGHAT and FQNNGV. The CDR3 sequence is 15 residues long. The CDR3 is CASSLDRMQGHEQYF. For the CDR3, the DNA is TGTGCCAGCAGCTTAGATCGGATGCAGGGCCACGAGCAGTACTTC.